What follows is one T cell receptor (beta chain) and its context. CDR3 size: 15 residues. Germline CDR1 reads LGHDT; CDR2 reads YNNKEL (reference sequence). V gave up 3 bases and J gave up 2 bases; unmatched junction bases: 3. These data come from a study of blood T cell repertoires in COVID-19. Study summary: Donors in the United States, Italy and Spain gave samples during acute or convalescent COVID-19. T cells, B-cell-depleted T cells, or PBMCs provided the cDNA or gDNA that served as material.

Authors' analysis steps: Reference gene primers were amplified, and this amplification served to estimate nucleated cell counts. Here immunoSEQ multiplex PCR was the method, and the copy in TCRdb shows in-frame clones only, minus some. Clone size and the V and J calls come from that table; the DNA yielded D and trimming. The table records 90,000 to 120,000 clones, about nine tenths of them present only once. Material: peripheral blood. The TCR originated in a woman in her twenties or thirties with acute or convalescent COVID-19. This chain links TRBV3-1 (or the pseudogene TRBV3-2) with TRBJ1-2; 10 nucleotides line up with TRBD1. CDR3: CASSQGTGENYGYTF. CDR3 in DNA: TGTGCCAGCAGCCAGGGGACAGGGGAGAACTATGGCTACACCTTC.